The 14 T cell receptor beta chains reported below all come from one sample, sequenced in a study of CD8+ T cells in alopecia areata. In each case, RNA was isolated and then reverse transcribed into cDNA as the sequencing template. Produced via immunoSEQ multiplex PCR; TCRdb's table is partial and in-frame only. The table has fewer than 40,000 clones, more than 50% seen once. In the case of roughly five patients, the CD4+ cells were sorted into CD25+CD127- cells. Sequenced input: CD4+ Tregs sorted from blood. These receptors were collected from a human donor with alopecia areata.

This sequence joins TRBV4-2 and TRBJ2-7; D is ambiguous. Trimming cost V 4 bases and J 9 bases, with 25 bases left between them. The CDR3 consists of 16 residues. CDR1 is LGHNA, CDR2 YNFKEQ, per germline. This chain's CDR3 is CASSPGPWSPTAGQYF. The DNA of the CDR3 is TGTGCCAGCAGCCCCGGCCCCTGGAGTCCCACGGCCGGGCAGTACTTC.

There are a few counts of this clone. The V and J genes are TRBV4-1 and TRBJ1-3; D is unresolved. There are 15 residues in the CDR3. From germline, CDR1 is MGHRA and CDR2 YSYEKL. V was trimmed by 0 bases and J by 1 base, leaving 7 bases between them. The CDR3 DNA is TGCGCCAGCAGCCAAGACCCTAGATCTGGAAACACCATATATTTT. Protein: CASSQDPRSGNTIYF.

The chain has TRBV14 and TRBJ1-3; possibly TRBD1 for D (5 bases). Germline-derived CDR1 and CDR2 are SGHDN and FVKESK. Trimming removed 4 bases at V and 4 bases at J, with 8 bases between. The CDR3 is 13 amino acids. DNA for the CDR3: TGTGCCAGCAGCCGGGCAGGGGGAAACACCATATATTTT. This codes for CASSRAGGNTIYF.

The chain carries TRBV5-1 and TRBJ1-2; D ambiguous. V was pared by 0 bases and J by 6 bases, with 12 bases between. This CDR3 has 14 residues. Per the germline V gene, CDR1 is SGHRS and CDR2 is YFSETQ. The CDR3 loop reads CASSLARSVDGYTF. CDR3 DNA sequence: TGCGCCAGCAGCTTGGCCCGTTCTGTCGATGGCTACACCTTC.

The chain links TRBV7-8 to TRBJ2-7; D remains unclear. Germline CDR1 reads SGHVS; CDR2 reads FQNEAQ. There are 11 residues in the CDR3. The V end lost 2 bases, the J end lost 6 bases, and 5 bases lay between the germline ends. The CDR3 sequence: CASSLFGEQYF. The DNA for the CDR3 is TGTGCCAGCAGCTTATTTGGCGAGCAGTACTTC.

The chain is built from TRBV5-1 and TRBJ2-1; 10 bases align to TRBD2. The germline V gene encodes CDR1 SGHRS and CDR2 YFSETQ. The CDR3 spans 15 residues. V lost 0 bases and J lost 10; bases outside the gene matches: 7. The CDR3 reads CASSLEQRGGSEQFF. CDR3 bases: TGCGCCAGCAGCTTGGAACAGCGGGGGGGCAGCGAGCAGTTCTTC.

This sequence joins TRBV7-2 and TRBJ1-2; D is uncertain. V was pared by 5 bases and J by 0 bases, with 10 bases between. This CDR3 region has 14 residues. Per the germline V gene, CDR1 is SGHTA and CDR2 is FQGNSA. The CDR3 DNA reads as TGTGCCAGCAGCCCCCGGGCGTCTAACTATGGCTACACCTTC. Encoded protein: CASSPRASNYGYTF.

The DNA for the CDR3 is TGTGCCAGCAGCTTGGGTGGCCTGGCGTATTTAAATACGCAGTATTTT. Encoded protein: CASSLGGLAYLNTQYF. The chain uses TRBV7-2 and TRBJ2-3; no definite D call. Trimming took off 3 bases at V and 7 bases at J, with 20 bases between the two ends. Germline V gene data show CDR1 as SGHTA and CDR2 as FQGNSA. The CDR3 consists of 16 residues.

A few counts support this clone. V and J are TRBV7-2 and TRBJ2-2, with unresolved D. V shed 5 bases and J shed 5 bases, with 9 bases lying between them. Germline V gene lookup returns CDR1 SGHTA and CDR2 FQGNSA. This CDR3 is 13 amino acids long. DNA of the CDR3: TGTGCCAGCAGCAGGGTTAAAACCGGGGAGCTGTTTTTT. This translates into CASSRVKTGELFF. The whole variable domain, filled in from reference TRBV7-2 and TRBJ2-2, reads GAGVSQSPSNKVTEKGKDVELRCDPISGHTALYWYRQSLGQGLEFLIYFQGNSAPDKSGLPSDRFSAERTGGSVSTLTIQRTQQEDSAVYLCASSRVKTGELFFGEGSRLTVL.

The J gene is TRBJ1-1, the V gene TRBV2; TRBD1 matches 8 bases. This CDR3 spans 14 amino acids. V lost 6 bases and J lost 2; bases outside the gene matches: 5. Germline V lookup: CDR1 SNHLY, CDR2 FYNNEI. The CDR3 DNA reads as TGTGCCAGCAGGGACAGGGTGGTCAACACTGAAGCTTTCTTT. This translates into CASRDRVVNTEAFF.

This clone has a handful of counts. This chain joins TRBV7-2 and TRBJ2-1; D is undetermined. The CDR3 sequence is 15 residues long. The germline gives CDR1 SGHTA, CDR2 FQGNSA. The germline V and J ends were trimmed by 5 bases and 7 bases, with 18 bases remaining between them. Here the CDR3 reads CASSPLRISRNEQFF. The CDR3 coding sequence is TGTGCCAGCAGCCCCCTCCGAATTTCCCGAAATGAGCAGTTCTTC.

The rearrangement uses TRBV2 and TRBJ2-7; no reliable D call. The length of the CDR3 is 12 residues. V lost 4 bases and J lost 2, with 6 bases in between. Looked up from germline, CDR1 is SNHLY and CDR2 is FYNNEI. DNA of the CDR3: TGTGCCAGCAGTGTGCTCACCTACGAGCAGTACTTC. Its translation is CASSVLTYEQYF. Together with reference TRBV2 and TRBJ2-7, the CDR3 gives the full variable domain: EPEVTQTPSHQVTQMGQEVILRCVPISNHLYFYWYRQILGQKVEFLVSFYNNEISEKSEIFDDQFSVERPDGSNFTLKIRSTKLEDSAMYFCASSVLTYEQYFGPGTRLTVT.

The V call is TRBV6-5, the J call TRBJ1-1, with 7 bases matching TRBD1. The ends lost 1 base at V and 1 base at J; junction bases unmatched: 6. CDR1 and CDR2 from the germline V gene are MNHEY and SVGAGI. This CDR3 is 16 amino acids long. This CDR3 reads CASSYLQGIGNTEAFF. CDR3 DNA sequence: TGTGCCAGCAGTTACTTACAGGGGATCGGGAACACTGAAGCTTTCTTT.

The CDR3 is CASSRPAGLDTQYF. CDR3 in DNA: TGCGCCAGCAGCCGCCCGGCTGGGCTTGATACGCAGTATTTT. V is TRBV4-1 and J is TRBJ2-3; D is unclear. V was cut by 4 bases and J by 6 bases, with 14 bases left in between. CDR1 and CDR2 (germline): MGHRA, YSYEKL. This CDR3 is built from 14 residues.